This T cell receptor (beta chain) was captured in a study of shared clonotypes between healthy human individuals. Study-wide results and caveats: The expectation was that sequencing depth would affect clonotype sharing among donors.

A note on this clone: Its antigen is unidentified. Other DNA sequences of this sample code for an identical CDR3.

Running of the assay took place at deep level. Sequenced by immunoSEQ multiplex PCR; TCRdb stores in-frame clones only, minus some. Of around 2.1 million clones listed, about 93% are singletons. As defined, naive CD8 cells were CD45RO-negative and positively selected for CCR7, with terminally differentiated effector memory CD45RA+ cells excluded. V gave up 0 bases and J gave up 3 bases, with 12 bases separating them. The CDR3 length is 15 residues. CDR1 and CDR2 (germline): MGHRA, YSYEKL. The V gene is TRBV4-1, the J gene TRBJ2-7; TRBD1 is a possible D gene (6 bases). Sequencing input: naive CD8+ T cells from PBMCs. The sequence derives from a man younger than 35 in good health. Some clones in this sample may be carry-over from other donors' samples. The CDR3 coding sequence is TGCGCCAGCAGCCAAGACAGGGGAAGGGGCTACGAGCAGTACTTC. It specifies CASSQDRGRGYEQYF.